These 18 T cell receptor beta chains came from one sample sequenced in a study of blood T cell repertoires in COVID-19. Assay: immunoSEQ multiplex PCR; the TCRdb copy retains only in-frame clones and omits some. The table lists 60,000 to 95,000 clones, approximately 90% of them singletons. The sample was peripheral blood. All receptors derive from a human donor in a cohort sampled during active COVID-19.

The rearrangement links TRBV5-4 to TRBJ2-5, with a weak D call TRBD2 (7 bases). V was shortened by 3 bases and J by 5 bases, with 17 bases between the two germline ends. The length of the CDR3 is 15 residues. CDR1 is SGHNT and CDR2 is YYREEE in the germline V gene (reference sequence). In DNA form, the CDR3 reads TGTGCCAGCAGCTCGTGGGGGGGCGAGTGGGAGACCCAGTACTTC. It translates to CASSSWGGEWETQYF.

V usage is TRBV5-1 and J usage is TRBJ1-5, with 7 positions matching TRBD1. The CDR3 runs to 14 residues. CDR1 is SGHRS and CDR2 is YFSETQ in the germline V gene. V shed 3 bases and J 4 bases; nucleotides not matched to a gene: 4. The CDR3 DNA is TGCGCCAGCAGCTATGGGACAGAAAATCAGCCCCAGCATTTT. The encoded protein is CASSYGTENQPQHF.

The chain links TRBV12-5 to TRBJ2-1; D is possibly TRBD2 (7 bases). Trimming cost V 3 bases and J 2 bases, with 11 bases left between them. The length of the CDR3 is 15 residues. The germline V gene has CDR1 LGHNT and CDR2 FRNRAP. CDR3 in amino acids: CASGLGGGAYNEQFF. Written as DNA, the CDR3 is TGTGCTAGTGGTTTAGGGGGGGGAGCCTACAATGAGCAGTTCTTC.

This rearrangement joins TRBV6-2 or TRBV6-3 to TRBJ2-7; D is uncertain. Trimming shortened V by 7 bases and J by 6 bases, and 16 bases separated the two germline ends. Germline CDR1 is MNHEY and CDR2 is SVGEGT. CDR3 length: 13 residues. CDR3 nucleotide sequence: TGTGCCAGCATCCCTGACACTCGTTCCGAGCAGTACTTC. It encodes CASIPDTRSEQYF.

V and J are TRBV11-2 and TRBJ1-1; 11 bases match TRBD1. CDR3 size: 15 residues. After removal of 2 bases from V and 3 bases from J, the junction contained 2 bases not matched to a gene. Germline CDR1 and CDR2: SGHAT and FQNNGV. The CDR3 sequence: CASSLRTGGHTEAFF. The CDR3 nucleotides read TGTGCCAGCAGCTTAAGGACAGGGGGCCACACTGAAGCTTTCTTT.

This chain links TRBV6-2 or TRBV6-3 with TRBJ2-3, with 8 bases lining up with TRBD2. The CDR3 is 17 residues long. J lost 5 bases, V lost 0 bases, and 10 bases had no gene match. CDR1 is MNHEY and CDR2 is SVGEGT in the germline V gene. The CDR3 DNA sequence: TGTGCCAGCAGTTACTCGAGCGGGGGCCTGTTCCTAGATACGCAGTATTTT. It yields the protein CASSYSSGGLFLDTQYF.

The chain combines TRBV7-2 with TRBJ1-6; no reliable D call. Germline V lookup: CDR1 SGHTA, CDR2 FQGNSA. CDR3 size: 14 residues. Deletions cut 4 bases from V and 8 bases from J, with 12 bases between. The CDR3 protein is CASSSGGYYSPLHF. As DNA, the CDR3 is TGTGCCAGCAGCTCGGGCGGGTACTATTCACCCCTCCACTTT.

J is TRBJ2-5 and V is TRBV7-8, with TRBD1 as a possible D gene (6 bases). The V gene lost 10 bases and the J gene lost 2 bases, with 11 bases spanning the gap. CDR1 and CDR2 (germline): SGHVS, FQNEAQ. The CDR3 consists of 12 residues. The CDR3 region has the DNA TGTGCCAATTACAGGGAACAAGAGACCCAGTACTTC. Translating it yields CANYREQETQYF.

This chain connects TRBV24-1 to TRBJ2-1; D is possibly TRBD2 (5 bases). The CDR3 spans 12 residues. Germline CDR1 reads KGHDR; CDR2 reads SFDVKD. Between the trimmed V and J ends, which lost 4 bases and 9 bases, there was a span of 9 bases. The CDR3: CATSEAEGEQFF. The CDR3 bases are TGTGCCACCAGTGAAGCCGAGGGTGAGCAGTTCTTC.

This clone occurred a few times. CDR3 bases: TGTGCCATCAGTGAGTCGGGACAGGGGAGCTACGAGCAGTACTTC. Amino acids: CAISESGQGSYEQYF. The gene calls are TRBV10-3 and TRBJ2-7, with 10 positions matching TRBD1. The CDR3 covers 15 residues. The V segment lost 0 bases and the J segment 3 bases; nucleotides outside the gene matches: 2. Germline lookup yields CDR1 ENHRY and CDR2 SYGVKD.

CDR3 DNA sequence: TGCGCCAGCAGCCAAGGACAGCCTCAAGAGACCCAGTACTTC. This translates into CASSQGQPQETQYF. The J gene is TRBJ2-5, the V gene TRBV5-1; D may be TRBD1 (6 bases). Germline V gene sequence: CDR1 SGHRS, CDR2 YFSETQ. This CDR3 is built from 14 residues. Trimming removed 4 bases at V and 2 bases at J, with 12 bases between.

V gene TRBV29-1 combines with J gene TRBJ2-5; 8 bases map to TRBD2. Germline values: CDR1 SQVTM, CDR2 ANQGSEA. This CDR3 comprises 13 residues. Trimming cost V 4 bases and J 5 bases; bases outside gene matches: 6. This CDR3 reads CSVGSGGGETQYF. In DNA, the CDR3 is TGCAGCGTTGGGAGCGGGGGTGGGGAGACCCAGTACTTC.

The J gene is TRBJ2-2, the V gene TRBV7-3; tentative D call: TRBD1 (6 bases). V lost 5 bases to trimming and J lost 5 bases, with 21 bases between them. The germline V gene encodes CDR1 SGHTA and CDR2 FQGTGA. The CDR3 sequence is 17 residues long. The CDR3 nucleotides read TGTGCCAGCAGCCCATCCCTAGGGGGTAGGACTACCGGGGAGCTGTTTTTT. This translates into CASSPSLGGRTTGELFF.

The CDR3 DNA follows: TGTGCCAGCAGTTACCCGGGACTAGCGGGGGGAAATGAGCAGTTCTTC. Its protein is CASSYPGLAGGNEQFF. The V and J genes are TRBV6-2 or TRBV6-3 and TRBJ2-1, with 15 bases that match TRBD2. Germline assignment: CDR1 MNHEY and CDR2 SVGEGT. With V trimmed by 2 bases and J by 7 bases, 3 bases remained unmatched. The CDR3 sequence is 16 residues long.

This chain links TRBV2 with TRBJ1-1; maybe TRBD1 (5 bases). The CDR3 totals 14 residues. CDR1 and CDR2 from the germline V gene are SNHLY and FYNNEI. V lost 7 bases and J 2 bases, leaving 14 bases between the germline ends. CDR3 nucleotide sequence: TGTGCCAGCACCACCGGGACTGCCAACACTGAAGCTTTCTTT. Its protein product is CASTTGTANTEAFF.

The rearrangement uses TRBV7-6 and TRBJ2-7; the match to TRBD2 covers 11 bases. The germline gives CDR1 SGHVS, CDR2 FNYEAQ. The CDR3 covers 15 residues. V shed 0 bases, J shed 5 bases, and the junction held 3 bases outside the gene matches. CDR3 sequence reads: CASSLASGGGNEQYF. CDR3 coding DNA: TGTGCCAGCAGCTTAGCTAGCGGGGGGGGAAACGAGCAGTACTTC.

V is TRBV10-3 and J is TRBJ2-3; 10 bases align to TRBD1. This CDR3 contains 16 residues. J lost 2 bases, V lost 6 bases, and 8 bases had no gene match. The germline V gene encodes CDR1 ENHRY and CDR2 SYGVKD. The CDR3 coding sequence is TGTGCCATCAGATCCACCGGGACAGGGGTCACAGATACGCAGTATTTT. Protein sequence: CAIRSTGTGVTDTQYF.

The chain combines TRBV24-1 with TRBJ2-2; maybe TRBD2 (6 bases). This CDR3 spans 13 amino acids. Germline-derived CDR1 and CDR2 are KGHDR and SFDVKD. The ends were cut back, 12 bases at V and 0 bases at J, with 10 bases in the middle. CDR3 in DNA: TGTGCCTCCGGGGGACCGAACACCGGGGAGCTGTTTTTT. This translates into CASGGPNTGELFF.